This T cell receptor beta chain was identified in a study of T cells after posttransplantation cyclophosphamide. Germline V lookup: CDR1 LNHDA, CDR2 SQIVND (reference sequence). The V and J ends lost 7 bases and 5 bases, in that order; junction bases with no gene match: 20. The length of the CDR3 is 19 residues. This clone showed up many times. The data were produced by immunoSEQ multiplex PCR, yet TCRdb's version contains in-frame clones alone and is incomplete. In total the sample includes approximately 40,000 clones, none of them seen once. The source of this sequence is a man aged 35 to 55 in good health, CMV-negative, and a related stem cell transplant donor. The chain combines TRBV19 with TRBJ2-2; 9 bases map to TRBD2. Sequencing was performed on PBMCs. The CDR3 is CASKAGGRHSYAWTGELFF. DNA for the CDR3: TGTGCCAGTAAGGCGGGGGGGAGACATTCTTACGCTTGGACCGGGGAGCTGTTTTTT.